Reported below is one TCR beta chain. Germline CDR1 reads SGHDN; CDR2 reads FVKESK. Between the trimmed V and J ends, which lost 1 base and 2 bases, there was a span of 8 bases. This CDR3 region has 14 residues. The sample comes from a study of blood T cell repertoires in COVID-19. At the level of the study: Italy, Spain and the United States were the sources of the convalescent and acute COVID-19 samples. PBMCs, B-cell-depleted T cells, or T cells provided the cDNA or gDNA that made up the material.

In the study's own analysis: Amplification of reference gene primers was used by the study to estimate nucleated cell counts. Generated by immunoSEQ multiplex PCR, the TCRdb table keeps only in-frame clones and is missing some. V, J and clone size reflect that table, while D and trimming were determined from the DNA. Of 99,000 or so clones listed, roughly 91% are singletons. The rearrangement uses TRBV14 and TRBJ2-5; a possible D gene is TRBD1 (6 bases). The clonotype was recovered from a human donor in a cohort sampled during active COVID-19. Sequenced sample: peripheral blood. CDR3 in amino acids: CASSQGDRQETQYF. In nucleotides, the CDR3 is TGTGCCAGCAGCCAAGGCGACAGGCAAGAGACCCAGTACTTC.